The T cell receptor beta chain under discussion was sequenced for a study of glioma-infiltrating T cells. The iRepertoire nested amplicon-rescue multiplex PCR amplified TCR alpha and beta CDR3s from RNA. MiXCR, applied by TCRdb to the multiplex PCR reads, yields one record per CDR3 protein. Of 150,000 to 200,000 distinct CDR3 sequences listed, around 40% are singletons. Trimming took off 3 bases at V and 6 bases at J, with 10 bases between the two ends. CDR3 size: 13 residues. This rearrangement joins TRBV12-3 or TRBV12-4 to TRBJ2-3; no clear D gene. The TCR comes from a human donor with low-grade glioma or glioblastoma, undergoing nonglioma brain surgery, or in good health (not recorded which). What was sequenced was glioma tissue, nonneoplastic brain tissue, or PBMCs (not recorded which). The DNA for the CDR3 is TGTGCCAGCAGTTTCGCGAAAGACGATACGCAGTATTTT. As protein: CASSFAKDDTQYF.